These 8 T cell receptor beta chains came from one sample sequenced in a study of blood T cell repertoires in COVID-19. TCRdb's table, derived via immunoSEQ multiplex PCR, lists solely in-frame clones and lacks some. The repertoire holds 120,000 to 150,000 clones, with over 75% as singletons. The sequenced sample consisted of peripheral blood. The source of these receptors is a woman in her sixties with COVID-19, enrolled during active disease.

The rearrangement links TRBV4-3 to TRBJ2-7, with 8 bases lining up with TRBD1. This CDR3 has 16 amino acids. Germline V gives CDR1 LGHNA, CDR2 YSLEER. The V segment lost 1 base and the J segment 3 bases; nucleotides outside the gene matches: 8. CDR3 coding DNA: TGCGCCAGCAGCCAAGCCGCGGGGACAGGCATCTACGAGCAGTACTTC. Translating it yields CASSQAAGTGIYEQYF.

This chain uses TRBV2 with TRBJ1-4, with a possible D match to TRBD1 (6 bases). Trimming removed 4 bases at V and 5 bases at J, with 11 bases between. Per the germline V gene, CDR1 is SNHLY and CDR2 is FYNNEI. The length of the CDR3 is 14 residues. This chain's CDR3 is CASSGTVPNEKLFF. In DNA form, the CDR3 reads TGTGCCAGCAGTGGGACAGTTCCAAATGAAAAACTGTTTTTT. Using reference TRBV2 and TRBJ1-4 for the parts outside the CDR3, the full variable domain is EPEVTQTPSHQVTQMGQEVILRCVPISNHLYFYWYRQILGQKVEFLVSFYNNEISEKSEIFDDQFSVERPDGSNFTLKIRSTKLEDSAMYFCASSGTVPNEKLFFGSGTQLSVL.

The gene calls are TRBV4-1 and TRBJ1-5; the match to TRBD1 covers 10 bases. Looked up from germline, CDR1 is MGHRA and CDR2 is YSYEKL. Unmatched junction bases numbered 9, after V lost 1 base and J lost 6 bases. The CDR3 has 17 residues. This CDR3 reads CASSQGRDRGYGQPQHF. The DNA for the CDR3 is TGCGCCAGCAGCCAAGGGAGGGACAGGGGTTACGGTCAGCCCCAGCATTTT.

The CDR3 region is CASSLKLAGASTDTQYF. The CDR3 DNA sequence: TGTGCCAGCAGCTTAAAACTAGCGGGGGCCAGCACAGATACGCAGTATTTT. This chain connects TRBV7-3 to TRBJ2-3; 11 positions match TRBD2. The CDR3 totals 17 residues. Per germline, CDR1 SGHTA and CDR2 FQGTGA. With V trimmed by 1 base and J by 0 bases, 3 bases remained unmatched.

The chain uses TRBV10-3 and TRBJ2-1, with 10 bases aligning to TRBD1. CDR1 and CDR2 (germline): ENHRY, SYGVKD. The V gene end was trimmed by 10 bases and the J gene end by 4 bases; junction bases not matched to a gene: 7. The CDR3 runs to 14 residues. CDR3 in amino acids: CANSDRGLYNEQFF. CDR3 bases: TGTGCCAACTCCGACAGGGGGCTATACAATGAGCAGTTCTTC.

This clone appeared once. The chain is built from TRBV19 and TRBJ2-3; 11 bases fit TRBD2. Germline loops: CDR1 LNHDA, CDR2 SQIVND (reference sequence). CDR3 length equals 16 residues. The trim removed 4 bases at V and 2 bases at J, leaving 5 bases unmatched. The CDR3 reads CASSTGLAGLTDTQYF. The CDR3 DNA is TGTGCCAGTAGTACAGGACTAGCGGGCCTCACAGATACGCAGTATTTT.

Written as DNA, the CDR3 is TGTGCCAGCAGTTTCCGACAGGGGGCCGGTGAAAAACTGTTTTTT. Its protein product is CASSFRQGAGEKLFF. This chain connects TRBV27 to TRBJ1-4; 10 bases line up with TRBD1. Looked up from germline, CDR1 is MNHEY and CDR2 is SMNVEV (reference sequence). This CDR3 spans 15 amino acids. Germline trimming cut 3 bases from V and 7 bases from J; bases unmatched to any gene: 5.

The CDR3 region is CASSLGTGRETQYF. For the CDR3, the DNA is TGTGCCAGCAGCTTAGGAACAGGGCGGGAGACCCAGTACTTC. This chain connects TRBV11-3 to TRBJ2-5, with D maybe TRBD1 (6 bases). This CDR3 spans 14 amino acids. V was cut by 1 base and J by 5 bases, with 11 bases left in between. From germline, CDR1 is SGHNT and CDR2 YENEEA.